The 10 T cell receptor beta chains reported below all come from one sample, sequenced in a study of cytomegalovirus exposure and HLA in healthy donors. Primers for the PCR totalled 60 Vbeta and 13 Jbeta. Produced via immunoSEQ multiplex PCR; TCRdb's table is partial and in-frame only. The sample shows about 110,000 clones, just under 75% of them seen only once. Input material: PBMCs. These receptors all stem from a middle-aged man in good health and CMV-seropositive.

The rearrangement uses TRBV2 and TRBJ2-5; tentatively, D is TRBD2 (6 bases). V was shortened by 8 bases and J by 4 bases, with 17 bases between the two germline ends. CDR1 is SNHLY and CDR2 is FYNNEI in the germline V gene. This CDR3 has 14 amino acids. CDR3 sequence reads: CASGPHNGGETQYF. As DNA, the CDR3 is TGTGCCAGCGGCCCCCACAACGGGGGAGAGACCCAGTACTTC.

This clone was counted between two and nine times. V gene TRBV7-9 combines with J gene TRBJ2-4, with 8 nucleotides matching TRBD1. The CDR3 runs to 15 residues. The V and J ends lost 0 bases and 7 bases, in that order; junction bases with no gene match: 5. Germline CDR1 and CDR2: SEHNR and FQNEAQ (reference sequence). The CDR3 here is CASSLARTGGNIQYF. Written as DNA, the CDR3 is TGTGCCAGCAGCTTAGCGCGTACAGGGGGGAACATTCAGTACTTC.

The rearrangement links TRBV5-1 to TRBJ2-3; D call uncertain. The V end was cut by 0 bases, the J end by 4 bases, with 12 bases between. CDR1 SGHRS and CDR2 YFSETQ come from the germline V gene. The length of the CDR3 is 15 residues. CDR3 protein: CASSLERHGADTQYF. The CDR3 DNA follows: TGCGCCAGCAGCTTGGAGAGGCATGGCGCAGATACGCAGTATTTT.

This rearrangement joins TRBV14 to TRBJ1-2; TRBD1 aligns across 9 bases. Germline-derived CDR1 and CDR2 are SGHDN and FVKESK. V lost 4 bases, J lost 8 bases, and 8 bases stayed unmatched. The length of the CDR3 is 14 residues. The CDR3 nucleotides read TGTGCCAGCAGCCGATTACAGGGGGCGGGAGGCTACACCTTC. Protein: CASSRLQGAGGYTF.

The CDR3 loop reads CASSTLAEGEQYF. CDR3 bases: TGTGCCAGCAGTACACTAGCGGAGGGCGAGCAGTACTTC. The chain is built from TRBV2 and TRBJ2-7; 8 nucleotides match TRBD2. The J segment lost 6 bases and the V segment lost 5 bases, leaving 6 bases of the junction unmatched. The CDR3 length is 13 residues. CDR1 is SNHLY, CDR2 FYNNEI, per germline.

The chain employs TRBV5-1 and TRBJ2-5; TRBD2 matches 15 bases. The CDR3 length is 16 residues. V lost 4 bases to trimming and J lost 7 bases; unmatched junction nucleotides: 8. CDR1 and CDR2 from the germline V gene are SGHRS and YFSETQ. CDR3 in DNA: TGCGCCAGCAGCCCTGGACTAGCGGGAGGGCCGGGGACCCAGTACTTC. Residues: CASSPGLAGGPGTQYF.

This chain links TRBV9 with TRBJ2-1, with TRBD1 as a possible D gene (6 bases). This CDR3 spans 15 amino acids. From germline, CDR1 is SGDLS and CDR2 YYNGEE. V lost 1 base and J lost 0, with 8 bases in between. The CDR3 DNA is TGTGCCAGCAGCGTAAGGGGGAGCTCCTACAATGAGCAGTTCTTC. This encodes CASSVRGSSYNEQFF.

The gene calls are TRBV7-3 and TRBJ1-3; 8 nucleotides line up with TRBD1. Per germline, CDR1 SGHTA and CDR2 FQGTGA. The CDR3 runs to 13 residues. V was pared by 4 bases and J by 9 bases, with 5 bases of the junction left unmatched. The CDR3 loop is CASSSDRGGTIYF. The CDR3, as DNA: TGTGCCAGCAGCTCCGACAGGGGAGGCACCATATATTTT.

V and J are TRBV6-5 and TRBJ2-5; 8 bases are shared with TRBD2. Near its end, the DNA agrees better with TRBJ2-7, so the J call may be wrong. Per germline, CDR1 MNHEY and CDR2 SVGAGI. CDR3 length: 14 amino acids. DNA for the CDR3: TGTGCCAGCAGCCCCGCGGGACTAGGGTACGAGCAGTACTTC. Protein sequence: CASSPAGLGYEQYF.

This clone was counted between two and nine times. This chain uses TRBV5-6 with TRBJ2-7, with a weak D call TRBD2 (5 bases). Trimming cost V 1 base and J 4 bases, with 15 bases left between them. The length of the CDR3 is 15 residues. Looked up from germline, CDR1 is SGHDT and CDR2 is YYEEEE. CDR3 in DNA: TGTGCCAGCAGCTTGAGTAAGGTTCCGGGATACGAGCAGTACTTC. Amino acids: CASSLSKVPGYEQYF.